One sample yielded the 23 T cell receptor beta chains listed below, sequenced in a study of cytomegalovirus exposure and HLA in healthy donors. The PCR had 60 Vbeta and 13 Jbeta primers. Clones were sequenced by immunoSEQ multiplex PCR, and TCRdb holds only the in-frame ones, with some missing. This table holds roughly 130,000 clones, around 74% found once. Sequencing was carried out using PBMCs. The receptors were gathered from a woman aged 50 to 60 in good health and CMV-seropositive.

The chain uses TRBV27 and TRBJ2-5; 8 positions match TRBD2. CDR1 is MNHEY and CDR2 is SMNVEV in the germline V gene (reference sequence). Trimming cost V 8 bases and J 2 bases; bases outside gene matches: 10. This CDR3 comprises 15 residues. This chain's CDR3 is CASVESGGRQETQYF. The CDR3 region has the DNA TGTGCCAGCGTTGAGAGCGGGGGACGACAAGAGACCCAGTACTTC.

CDR3 nucleotide sequence: TGTGCCAGCAAATCACTAGCGGCGGCGGGAGAGCAGTACTTC. Protein: CASKSLAAAGEQYF. The chain is built from TRBV2 and TRBJ2-7, with TRBD2 matching over 8 bases. After removal of 7 bases from V and 7 bases from J, the junction contained 12 bases not matched to a gene. The germline gives CDR1 SNHLY, CDR2 FYNNEI. The CDR3 is 14 residues long.

The rearrangement joins TRBV15 to TRBJ1-1; TRBD1 matches at 8 bases. This CDR3 is built from 17 residues. The germline V gene has CDR1 LNHNV and CDR2 YYDKDF (reference sequence). J gave up 0 bases and V 1 base, and 7 bases lay outside the gene matches. CDR3 residues: CATSRAGQGGLNTEAFF. DNA of the CDR3: TGTGCCACCAGCAGAGCTGGACAGGGCGGATTGAACACTGAAGCTTTCTTT.

This clone was recorded once. This chain links TRBV30 with TRBJ2-5, with 8 positions matching TRBD2. The junction had 7 bases not matched to a gene; V was cut back by 3 bases and J by 4 bases. The CDR3 spans 14 residues. CDR1 and CDR2 (germline): GTSNPN, SVGIG (reference sequence). CDR3 bases: TGTGCCTGGAGAGGCGCCGGGGGGGGAGAGACCCAGTACTTC. This gives the protein CAWRGAGGGETQYF.

V usage is TRBV2 and J usage is TRBJ1-6; D uncertain. The CDR3 totals 14 residues. The V gene's germline CDR1 is SNHLY and CDR2 FYNNEI. V gave up 6 bases and J gave up 9 bases, with 15 bases separating them. CDR3 region: CASRLTEGGSPLHF. In DNA, the CDR3 is TGTGCCAGCAGGCTTACAGAGGGTGGTTCACCCCTCCACTTT.

The chain has TRBV18 and TRBJ2-1; D not resolved. Trimming took 2 bases from V and 7 from J, leaving 3 bases between them. From germline, CDR1 is KGHSH and CDR2 LQKENI. The CDR3 spans 11 residues. This CDR3 reads CASSPANEQFF. DNA of the CDR3: TGTGCCAGCTCACCAGCGAATGAGCAGTTCTTC.

The rearrangement links TRBV25-1 to TRBJ1-4; possibly TRBD1 for D (6 bases). The V and J ends lost 7 bases and 6 bases respectively, with 18 bases between them. Germline V gene lookup returns CDR1 MGHDK and CDR2 SYGVNS. There are 15 residues in the CDR3. CDR3 nucleotide sequence: TGTGCCAGCACCCCGGGGGGCGCCGGGGATGAAAAACTGTTTTTT. It encodes CASTPGGAGDEKLFF.

To note about this clone: This CDR3 is also generated by other DNA sequences in the sample. The gene calls are TRBV5-1 and TRBJ2-3; TRBD1 agrees at 7 bases. V lost 4 bases and J lost 2; bases outside the gene matches: 4. Germline values: CDR1 SGHRS, CDR2 YFSETQ. The CDR3 loop spans 14 amino acids. The CDR3 spells CASSPGQDTDTQYF. CDR3 coding DNA: TGCGCCAGCAGCCCTGGACAGGACACAGATACGCAGTATTTT.

Turning to this clone: The sample has other DNA sequences that encode this CDR3 too. This chain connects TRBV5-1 to TRBJ2-3, with 7 bases identical to TRBD2. Germline V CDR1 and CDR2: SGHRS, YFSETQ. Trimming took 0 bases from V and 0 from J; bases not matched to a gene: 4. The CDR3 contains 16 residues. The CDR3 reads CASSLGLAASTDTQYF. CDR3 DNA: TGCGCCAGCAGCTTGGGACTAGCAGCTAGCACAGATACGCAGTATTTT.

The CDR3 DNA is TGTGCAAGTCGCTTAGTTGCGGGGGGGCGTGAGCAGTACTTC. It specifies CASRLVAGGREQYF. The chain has TRBV12-2 and TRBJ2-7; TRBD2, the table's D call, lacks a check against the DNA. TRBV12-2 is labeled a pseudogene. This CDR3 comprises 14 residues.

This clone was detected once. Other nucleotide sequences in the sample specify the same CDR3. The chain links TRBV20-1 to TRBJ1-2; D remains unclear. Per germline, CDR1 DFQATT and CDR2 SNEGSKA (reference sequence). There are 11 residues in the CDR3. The V end was cut by 3 bases, the J end by 5 bases, with 7 bases between. The CDR3 is CSASAGYGYTF. Written as DNA, the CDR3 is TGCAGTGCTAGCGCGGGATATGGCTACACCTTC.

The CDR3 is CASSISGSYNSPLHF. For the CDR3, the DNA is TGTGCCAGTAGTATATCAGGCTCCTATAATTCACCCCTCCACTTT. The rearrangement joins TRBV19 to TRBJ1-6, with no clear D. Trimming removed 2 bases from V and 0 bases from J, with 5 bases in between. This CDR3 comprises 15 residues. Germline CDR1 and CDR2: LNHDA and SQIVND (reference sequence).

This clone appeared once. In DNA, the CDR3 is TGTGCCAGCAGGGCAGTCATGAACACTGAAGCTTTCTTT. It yields the protein CASRAVMNTEAFF. The chain carries TRBV5-6 and TRBJ1-1, with D uncertain. Trimming took off 5 bases at V and 0 bases at J, with 8 bases between the two ends. The germline CDR1 and CDR2 sequences are SGHDT and YYEEEE. The CDR3 has 13 residues. The whole variable domain, remainder taken from reference TRBV5-6 and TRBJ1-1, is DAGVTQSPTHLIKTRGQQVTLRCSPKSGHDTVSWYQQALGQGPQFIFQYYEEEERQRGNFPDRFSGHQFPNYSSELNVNALLLGDSALYLCASRAVMNTEAFFGQGTRLTVV.

This clone appeared a few times. The J gene is TRBJ2-2, the V gene TRBV5-4; 12 nucleotides align to TRBD2. Looked up from germline, CDR1 is SGHNT and CDR2 is YYREEE (reference sequence). This CDR3 comprises 16 residues. Trimming at V came to 3 bases and at J to 6 bases, leaving 6 bases not matched to a gene. In nucleotides, the CDR3 is TGTGCCAGCAGCTGGGTAACTAGCGGGGGGCCCGGGGAGCTGTTTTTT. Translating it yields CASSWVTSGGPGELFF.

V and J are TRBV2 and TRBJ2-1; no clear D gene. The CDR3 consists of 11 residues. The V gene's germline CDR1 is SNHLY and CDR2 FYNNEI. Trimming removed 2 bases from V and 8 bases from J, with 4 bases in between. The CDR3 spells CASSEQDEQFF. The CDR3 DNA reads TGTGCCAGCAGTGAACAGGATGAGCAGTTCTTC. The variable domain in full, completed from reference TRBV2 and TRBJ2-1, reads EPEVTQTPSHQVTQMGQEVILRCVPISNHLYFYWYRQILGQKVEFLVSFYNNEISEKSEIFDDQFSVERPDGSNFTLKIRSTKLEDSAMYFCASSEQDEQFFGPGTRLTVL.

The CDR3, as DNA: TGTGCCAGCAGCTTTAGGATGGGGGCCTCCTACGAGCAGTACTTC. It is translated as CASSFRMGASYEQYF. The chain combines TRBV5-5 with TRBJ2-7; weak D call: TRBD1 (6 bases). V lost 2 bases and J lost 0, with 12 bases in between. The CDR3 sequence is 15 residues long. Looked up from germline, CDR1 is SGHKS and CDR2 is YYEKEE (reference sequence).

The chain links TRBV7-2 to TRBJ1-4, with TRBD1 matching 9 bases. Germline CDR1 and CDR2: SGHTA and FQGNSA. V lost 1 base to trimming and J lost 7 bases; unmatched junction nucleotides: 4. This CDR3 comprises 15 residues. CDR3 region: CASSLGQGEPEKLFF. The CDR3 DNA is TGTGCCAGCAGCTTAGGACAGGGGGAACCTGAAAAACTGTTTTTT.

This chain links TRBV11-3 with TRBJ2-2, with TRBD1 as a possible D gene (5 bases). V lost 5 bases and J 4 bases, leaving 8 bases between the germline ends. Germline loops: CDR1 SGHNT, CDR2 YENEEA. CDR3 length: 13 residues. In DNA, the CDR3 is TGTGCCAGCAGCGTCGACAGCACCGGGGAGCTGTTTTTT. Its translation: CASSVDSTGELFF.

This chain joins TRBV5-4 and TRBJ2-5, with TRBD2 as a possible D gene (6 bases). The V end was cut by 3 bases, the J end by 0 bases, with 12 bases between. Germline values: CDR1 SGHNT, CDR2 YYREEE (reference sequence). The length of the CDR3 is 15 residues. The CDR3 DNA reads TGTGCCAGCAGCTCTCCTAGCGAGAACCAAGAGACCCAGTACTTC. This gives the protein CASSSPSENQETQYF.

The V gene is TRBV27, the J gene TRBJ1-2; 8 positions agree with TRBD1. With V trimmed by 5 bases and J by 4 bases, 12 bases remained unmatched. The CDR3 runs to 16 residues. Looked up from germline, CDR1 is MNHEY and CDR2 is SMNVEV (reference sequence). CDR3 sequence: CASSPTGAKSVYGYTF. CDR3 nucleotides: TGTGCCAGCAGTCCGACAGGGGCGAAGTCGGTCTATGGCTACACCTTC.

V usage is TRBV5-4 and J usage is TRBJ2-2; perhaps TRBD1 as D (6 bases). Trimming shortened V by 0 bases and J by 1 base, and 10 bases separated the two germline ends. This CDR3 comprises 16 residues. Per germline, CDR1 SGHNT and CDR2 YYREEE (reference sequence). The DNA for the CDR3 is TGTGCCAGCAGCTTGGGGGGGCGGGTGAACACCGGGGAGCTGTTTTTT. Translated, it gives CASSLGGRVNTGELFF. Combining the CDR3 with reference TRBV5-4 and TRBJ2-2 gives the whole variable domain ETGVTQSPTHLIKTRGQQVTLRCSSQSGHNTVSWYQQALGQGPQFIFQYYREEENGRGNFPPRFSGLQFPNYSSELNVNALELDDSALYLCASSLGGRVNTGELFFGEGSRLTVL.

V and J are TRBV6-5 and TRBJ2-7, with a tentative D call TRBD1 (6 bases). Trimming took off 5 bases at V and 6 bases at J, with 11 bases between the two ends. The length of the CDR3 is 12 residues. Germline V lookup: CDR1 MNHEY, CDR2 SVGAGI. DNA of the CDR3: TGTGCCAGCAGTAGGGGGATGGGCGAGCAGTACTTC. This codes for CASSRGMGEQYF.

This clone was recorded a few times. The chain has TRBV18 and TRBJ1-3; 7 bases are shared with TRBD1. Germline V lookup: CDR1 KGHSH, CDR2 LQKENI. V lost 6 bases and J lost 2; bases outside the gene matches: 10. CDR3 length equals 16 residues. The CDR3 sequence is CASSYGTEGTGNTIYF. The CDR3 nucleotides read TGTGCCAGCTCTTACGGGACAGAAGGCACTGGAAACACCATATATTTT.